Each of the 7 T cell receptor beta chains below was sequenced from the same sample in a study of CD8 T cells in ankylosing spondylitis. TCRdb redid the calling of the 5' RACE reads with MiXCR, one entry per CDR3 protein. This sample has 150,000 to 200,000 distinct CDR3 sequences, with about an eighth found just once. Input material: blood, either unsorted or a sorted T cell fraction (not recorded which). The receptors originated from a female donor with ankylosing spondylitis or in good health (not recorded which).

Points on this clonotype: This may stem from a read error, because a much larger clone lies one nucleotide away. This sequence joins TRBV20-1 and TRBJ2-4; 12 bases match TRBD2. CDR3 length equals 14 residues. Per the germline V gene, CDR1 is DFQATT and CDR2 is SNEGSKA (reference sequence). Here the CDR3 DNA reads TGCAGTGCTAGCCCTAGCGGGAGGGCCAACATTCAGTCCTTC. It is translated as CSASPSGRANIQSF.

This clonotype was recorded many times. The chain recombines TRBV28 with TRBJ2-1; D is possibly TRBD2 (6 bases). Germline V lookup: CDR1 MDHEN, CDR2 SYDVKM. V was cut by 5 bases and J by 9 bases, with 20 bases left in between. The CDR3 consists of 15 residues. For the CDR3, the DNA is TGTGCCAGCAGTCCTCATAGCGGCGGGGTGCGTGAGCAGTTCTTC. It yields the protein CASSPHSGGVREQFF.

Ten or more counts support this clonotype. The chain employs TRBV5-6 and TRBJ2-3, with D hard to call. CDR1 and CDR2 (germline): SGHDT, YYEEEE. CDR3 length: 16 residues. Trimming removed 4 bases at V and 1 base at J, with 16 bases between. CDR3 amino acids: CASSPTPTGGTDTQYF. The CDR3 DNA reads TGTGCCAGCAGCCCCACCCCCACCGGCGGCACAGATACGCAGTATTTT.

This chain uses TRBV4-3 with TRBJ1-1; 9 positions match TRBD1. The CDR3 has 14 residues. V lost 4 bases and J lost 6; bases outside the gene matches: 6. Germline V lookup: CDR1 LGHNA, CDR2 YSLEER. The CDR3 sequence is CASSPGQGGPEAFF. As DNA, the CDR3 is TGCGCCAGCAGCCCGGGACAGGGAGGACCTGAAGCTTTCTTT.

This clonotype has more than one count but fewer than ten. The CDR3 reads CASRGVNEKLFF. The CDR3 DNA sequence: TGTGCCAGCAGGGGAGTCAATGAAAAACTGTTTTTT. The chain recombines TRBV27 with TRBJ1-4; D is unresolved. Per the germline V gene, CDR1 is MNHEY and CDR2 is SMNVEV (reference sequence). CDR3 length: 12 amino acids. Trimming cost V 6 bases and J 5 bases, with 7 bases left between them.

The V call is TRBV5-4, the J call TRBJ2-3; D call uncertain. V dropped 7 bases and J dropped 4 bases, with 16 bases sitting between them. This CDR3 is built from 14 residues. CDR1 and CDR2 (germline): SGHNT, YYREEE (reference sequence). Here the CDR3 reads CASGRVDMADTQYF. Written as DNA, the CDR3 is TGTGCCAGCGGCCGCGTAGATATGGCAGATACGCAGTATTTT.

The chain is built from TRBV19 and TRBJ1-1; D is ambiguous. The length of the CDR3 is 14 residues. The V gene lost 1 base and the J gene lost 5 bases, with 11 bases spanning the gap. CDR1 is LNHDA and CDR2 is SQIVND in the germline V gene (reference sequence). CDR3 sequence (DNA): TGTGCCAGTAGTATAGGATCTGGGGATACTGAAGCTTTCTTT. Its translation is CASSIGSGDTEAFF.